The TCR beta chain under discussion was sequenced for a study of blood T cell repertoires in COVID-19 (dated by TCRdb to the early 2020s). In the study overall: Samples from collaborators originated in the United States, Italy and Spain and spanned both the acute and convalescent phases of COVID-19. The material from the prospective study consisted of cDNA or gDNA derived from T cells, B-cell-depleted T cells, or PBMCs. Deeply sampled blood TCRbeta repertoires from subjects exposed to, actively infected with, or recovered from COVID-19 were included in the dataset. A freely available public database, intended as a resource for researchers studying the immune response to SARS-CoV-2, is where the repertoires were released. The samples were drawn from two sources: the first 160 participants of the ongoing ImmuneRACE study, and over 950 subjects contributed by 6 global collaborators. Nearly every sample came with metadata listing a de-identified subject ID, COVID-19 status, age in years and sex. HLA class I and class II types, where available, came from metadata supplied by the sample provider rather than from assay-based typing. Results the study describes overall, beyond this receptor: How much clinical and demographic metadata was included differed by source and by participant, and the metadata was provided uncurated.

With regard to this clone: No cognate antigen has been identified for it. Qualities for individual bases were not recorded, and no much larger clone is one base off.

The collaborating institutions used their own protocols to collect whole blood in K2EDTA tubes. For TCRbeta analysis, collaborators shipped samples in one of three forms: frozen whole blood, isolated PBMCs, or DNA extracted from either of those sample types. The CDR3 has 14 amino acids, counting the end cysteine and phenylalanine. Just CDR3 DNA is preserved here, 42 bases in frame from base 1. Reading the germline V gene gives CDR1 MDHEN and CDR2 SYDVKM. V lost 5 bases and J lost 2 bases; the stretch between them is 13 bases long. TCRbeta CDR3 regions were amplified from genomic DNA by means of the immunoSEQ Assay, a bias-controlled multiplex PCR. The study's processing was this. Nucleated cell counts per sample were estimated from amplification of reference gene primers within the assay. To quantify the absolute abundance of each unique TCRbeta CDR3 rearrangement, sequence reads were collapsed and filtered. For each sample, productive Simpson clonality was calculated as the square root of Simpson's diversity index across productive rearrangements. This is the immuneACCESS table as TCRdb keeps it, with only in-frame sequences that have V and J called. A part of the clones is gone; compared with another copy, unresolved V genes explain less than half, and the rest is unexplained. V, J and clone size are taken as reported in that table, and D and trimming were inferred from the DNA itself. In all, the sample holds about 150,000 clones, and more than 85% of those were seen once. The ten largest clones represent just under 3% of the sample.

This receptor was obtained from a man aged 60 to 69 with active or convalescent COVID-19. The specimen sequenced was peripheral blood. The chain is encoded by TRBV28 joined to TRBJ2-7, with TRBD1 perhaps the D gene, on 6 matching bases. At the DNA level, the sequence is TGTGCCAGCAGTACGACAGGCGGGCCCTACGAGCAGTACTTC. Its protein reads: CASSTTGGPYEQYF.